The 32 T cell receptor beta chains below all came from one sample that was sequenced in a study of memory CD4+ T cells and cytomegalovirus serostatus (dated by TCRdb to the late 2010s). Single viable CD3+CD4+CD8-CD45RO+ cells were sorted as memory CD4+ T cells on a FACSAria II. The library was produced with the immunoSEQ multiplex PCR assay. TCRdb limited this immuneACCESS table to in-frame rearrangements with V and J called. A share of clones is missing; checked studies link under half to unresolved V genes, and the rest is unexplained. The sample data list around 57,000 clones, and roughly 80% of these were observed just once. The ten most abundant clones make up approximately 0.5% of the sample. The sequenced sample was memory CD4+ T cells from blood. These receptor sequences come from an adult in good health and CMV-seronegative. Some clones in this sample may be carry-over from other donors' samples.

DNA for the CDR3: TGTGCCAGCAGCTTAGGAGGGGTGGGCGGCTACACCTTC. This gives the protein CASSLGGVGGYTF. The chain recombines TRBV7-2 with TRBJ1-2; the D gene is possibly TRBD1 (5 bases). CDR3 length: 13 residues. V was pared by 1 base and J by 8 bases, with 11 bases between. The germline V gene has CDR1 SGHTA and CDR2 FQGNSA.

This chain links TRBV5-6 with TRBJ2-6, with D unclear. From germline, CDR1 is SGHDT and CDR2 YYEEEE. The CDR3 covers 17 residues. V lost 2 bases and J lost 0, with 12 bases in between. CDR3: CASSLRQDSSGANVLTF. CDR3 in DNA: TGTGCCAGCAGCTTACGTCAGGATAGCTCTGGGGCCAACGTCCTGACTTTC.

The V gene is TRBV6-5, the J gene TRBJ1-1; D is ambiguous. This CDR3 contains 14 residues. CDR1 is MNHEY and CDR2 is SVGAGI in the germline V gene. V gave up 2 bases and J gave up 4 bases, with 11 bases separating them. The CDR3 DNA follows: TGTGCCAGCAGTTACGCGGGGAGTGGCACTGAAGCTTTCTTT. Residues: CASSYAGSGTEAFF.

The V gene is TRBV28, the J gene TRBJ1-2; TRBD1 is a possible D gene (5 bases). The CDR3 loop spans 12 amino acids. In germline, CDR1 is MDHEN, CDR2 SYDVKM. V gave up 6 bases and J gave up 8 bases, with 13 bases separating them. Here the CDR3 DNA reads TGTGCCAGCAGGCAGGGTTCTCGGGGCTACACCTTC. Translation: CASRQGSRGYTF.

The gene calls are TRBV18 and TRBJ2-7; possibly TRBD2 for D (7 bases). Trimming stripped 4 bases from V and 12 bases from J, with 16 bases between. CDR1 is KGHSH, CDR2 LQKENI, per germline. The CDR3 contains 12 residues. This chain's CDR3 is CASSQGGGEGYF. The CDR3 bases are TGTGCCAGCTCACAAGGCGGGGGCGAGGGGTACTTC.

The sample holds a few counts of this clone. The gene calls are TRBV5-4 and TRBJ2-3; D not resolved. Germline loops: CDR1 SGHNT, CDR2 YYREEE (reference sequence). Trimming removed 2 bases at V and 2 bases at J, with 6 bases between. This CDR3 region has 13 residues. Here the CDR3 DNA reads TGTGCCAGCAGCTTCTCTATCACAGATACGCAGTATTTT. It is translated as CASSFSITDTQYF.

This clone was observed a handful of times. The chain is built from TRBV7-9 and TRBJ2-2; TRBD1 matches 8 bases. The CDR3 has 15 residues. Trimming cost V 5 bases and J 3 bases; bases outside gene matches: 5. CDR1 is SEHNR and CDR2 is FQNEAQ in the germline V gene (reference sequence). The CDR3 here is CASSPRDRHTGELFF. In nucleotides, the CDR3 is TGTGCCAGCAGCCCCCGGGACAGGCACACCGGGGAGCTGTTTTTT.

CDR3 bases: TGTGCCTGGAGCCGTGAGGCCGATGAGCAGTTCTTC. Amino acids: CAWSREADEQFF. This chain connects TRBV30 to TRBJ2-1; D unresolved. Between the trimmed V and J ends, which lost 3 bases and 8 bases, there was a span of 11 bases. CDR3 length: 12 amino acids. In germline, CDR1 is GTSNPN, CDR2 SVGIG (reference sequence).

The chain uses TRBV5-1 and TRBJ2-5; 9 bases agree with TRBD2. The CDR3 spans 14 residues. Germline CDR1 is SGHRS and CDR2 is YFSETQ. With V trimmed by 0 bases and J by 4 bases, 1 base remained unmatched. The CDR3 here is CASSLGGLAETQYF. Here the CDR3 DNA reads TGCGCCAGCAGCTTGGGGGGACTAGCAGAGACCCAGTACTTC.

The rearrangement joins TRBV4-3 to TRBJ1-1; D remains ambiguous. The CDR3 has 14 amino acids. Trimming shortened V by 1 base and J by 3 bases, and 9 bases separated the two germline ends. Germline V gene data show CDR1 as LGHNA and CDR2 as YSLEER. The CDR3 reads CASSQGRQDTEAFF. The CDR3, as DNA: TGCGCCAGCAGCCAAGGTAGACAAGACACTGAAGCTTTCTTT.

This sequence joins TRBV5-4 and TRBJ1-1, with TRBD1 as a possible D gene (5 bases). Germline-derived CDR1 and CDR2 are SGHNT and YYREEE (reference sequence). The CDR3 has 13 residues. V gave up 7 bases and J gave up 5 bases, with 15 bases separating them. The CDR3 loop reads CASLYYGATEAFF. CDR3 DNA sequence: TGTGCCAGCCTTTACTATGGGGCAACTGAAGCTTTCTTT.

This chain connects TRBV30 to TRBJ1-1; D uncertain. Germline CDR1 and CDR2: GTSNPN and SVGIG (reference sequence). The CDR3 is 16 amino acids. V was cut by 3 bases and J by 6 bases, with 23 bases left in between. The CDR3 spells CAWSLPARQSSPEAFF. The DNA for the CDR3 is TGTGCCTGGAGCCTCCCGGCCAGGCAATCCTCACCTGAAGCTTTCTTT.

V usage is TRBV5-1 and J usage is TRBJ2-5, with a tentative D call TRBD1 (5 bases). Trimming removed 6 bases from V and 5 bases from J, with 17 bases in between. CDR3 size: 14 residues. The V gene's germline CDR1 is SGHRS and CDR2 YFSETQ. CDR3 residues: CASTTAGIGETQYF. The CDR3 coding sequence is TGCGCCAGCACCACGGCAGGGATTGGGGAGACCCAGTACTTC.

The rearrangement uses TRBV4-2 and TRBJ2-2; 11 bases match TRBD2. The junction had 6 bases not matched to a gene; V was cut back by 4 bases and J by 5 bases. CDR3 length: 16 residues. Germline V gives CDR1 LGHNA, CDR2 YNFKEQ. The CDR3 DNA sequence: TGTGCCAGCAGCCGCACTAGCGGGAGTGGTACCGGGGAGCTGTTTTTT. Protein: CASSRTSGSGTGELFF.

This chain joins TRBV5-1 and TRBJ2-3, with D hard to call. The germline V gene encodes CDR1 SGHRS and CDR2 YFSETQ. The CDR3 length is 15 residues. Trimming shortened V by 2 bases and J by 0 bases, and 10 bases separated the two germline ends. As DNA, the CDR3 is TGCGCCAGCAGCTTTACCCTTCCTAGCACAGATACGCAGTATTTT. Amino acid sequence: CASSFTLPSTDTQYF.

The V and J genes are TRBV27 and TRBJ2-5; the D call may be TRBD1 or TRBD2 (5 bases each). The CDR3 loop spans 14 amino acids. Per germline, CDR1 MNHEY and CDR2 SMNVEV (reference sequence). V lost 4 bases, J lost 4 bases, and 13 bases lay in between. CDR3 protein: CASSSSRDGETQYF. Here the CDR3 DNA reads TGTGCCAGCAGTTCCTCCCGGGACGGAGAGACCCAGTACTTC.

The chain links TRBV4-3 to TRBJ1-4, with D perhaps TRBD1 (6 bases). V gave up 0 bases and J gave up 8 bases, with 22 bases separating them. This CDR3 has 18 amino acids. Germline V gene lookup returns CDR1 LGHNA and CDR2 YSLEER. In nucleotides, the CDR3 is TGCGCCAGCAGCCAAGAGAACCCAATGACCGGGAGGGGGGAAAAACTGTTTTTT. The encoded protein is CASSQENPMTGRGEKLFF.

The genes are TRBV30 and TRBJ1-1; D not resolved. CDR1 and CDR2 from the germline V gene are GTSNPN and SVGIG (reference sequence). V was trimmed by 3 bases and J by 0 bases, leaving 8 bases between them. The CDR3 consists of 13 residues. The CDR3 region is CAWSRPLNTEAFF. The CDR3 nucleotides are TGTGCCTGGAGCCGACCCCTGAACACTGAAGCTTTCTTT.

The chain uses TRBV28 and TRBJ2-7; the D is unclear. The CDR3 is 12 residues long. Trimming removed 6 bases from V and 6 bases from J, with 12 bases in between. Germline V gene lookup returns CDR1 MDHEN and CDR2 SYDVKM. The CDR3 DNA reads TGTGCCAGCAGCTCGGACCGGATCGAGCAGTACTTC. It codes for CASSSDRIEQYF.

The rearrangement joins TRBV4-1 to TRBJ2-7; D call uncertain. This CDR3 is 12 amino acids long. Germline-derived CDR1 and CDR2 are MGHRA and YSYEKL. The V end was cut by 1 base, the J end by 2 bases, with 3 bases between. The CDR3 nucleotides are TGCGCCAGCAGCCAAGGGGCCTACGAGCAGTACTTC. Protein product: CASSQGAYEQYF.

This clone was found a few times. In nucleotides, the CDR3 is TGTGCCAGCATCCACAGGGTTGGCCAAGAGACCCAGTACTTC. Translated, it gives CASIHRVGQETQYF. The V call is TRBV6-1, the J call TRBJ2-5, with a possible D match to TRBD1 (6 bases). The CDR3 is 14 residues long. Trimming took 7 bases from V and 1 from J, leaving 13 bases between them. Per germline, CDR1 MNHNS and CDR2 SASEGT.

The chain is built from TRBV14 and TRBJ1-4; perhaps TRBD1 as D (6 bases). The CDR3 extends over 13 amino acids. Germline-derived CDR1 and CDR2 are SGHDN and FVKESK. V lost 4 bases, J lost 8 bases, and 11 bases lay in between. The CDR3 reads CASSLRGNEKLFF. In DNA form, the CDR3 reads TGTGCCAGCAGCCTCAGGGGTAACGAAAAACTGTTTTTT.

The chain carries TRBV2 and TRBJ2-1; 12 nucleotides align to TRBD2. Per the germline V gene, CDR1 is SNHLY and CDR2 is FYNNEI. The CDR3 extends over 16 amino acids. With 7 bases clipped from V and 4 bases from J, the junction kept 8 bases outside the gene matches. The CDR3 sequence: CASILAGGTIYNEQFF. The CDR3 nucleotides are TGTGCCAGCATACTAGCGGGGGGTACCATATACAATGAGCAGTTCTTC.

The V call is TRBV7-2, the J call TRBJ2-1; weak D call: TRBD1 (5 bases). Trimming took off 1 base at V and 6 bases at J, with 13 bases between the two ends. The CDR3 contains 15 residues. Germline V gene data show CDR1 as SGHTA and CDR2 as FQGNSA. The CDR3 bases are TGTGCCAGCAGCTTAGAATCCCAGGGCCCCAATGAGCAGTTCTTC. Its translation: CASSLESQGPNEQFF.

The chain joins TRBV5-1 to TRBJ2-7, with 8 bases fitting TRBD1. The V segment lost 4 bases and the J segment 0 bases; nucleotides outside the gene matches: 9. Germline V gene data show CDR1 as SGHRS and CDR2 as YFSETQ. The CDR3 is 16 residues long. CDR3 in amino acids: CASSRGGQGDSYEQYF. The CDR3 coding sequence is TGCGCCAGCAGCCGGGGAGGACAGGGAGACTCCTACGAGCAGTACTTC.

The gene calls are TRBV4-3 and TRBJ1-2; D gene uncertain. Germline assignment: CDR1 LGHNA and CDR2 YSLEER. The length of the CDR3 is 15 residues. Between the trimmed V and J ends, which lost 0 bases and 4 bases, there was a span of 12 bases. In nucleotides, the CDR3 is TGCGCCAGCAGCCAAGATTTCCCTAGCAGCTATGGCTACACCTTC. Amino acids: CASSQDFPSSYGYTF.

The genes are TRBV5-4 and TRBJ1-1; maybe TRBD1 (6 bases). The CDR3 totals 16 residues. Per the germline V gene, CDR1 is SGHNT and CDR2 is YYREEE (reference sequence). Trimming left V 3 bases short and J 6 bases short, with 21 bases between. CDR3 sequence: CASSYGQRVSLAEAFF. The CDR3 DNA reads TGTGCCAGCAGCTATGGACAGCGGGTCTCACTCGCTGAAGCTTTCTTT. The whole variable domain, remainder taken from reference TRBV5-4 and TRBJ1-1, is ETGVTQSPTHLIKTRGQQVTLRCSSQSGHNTVSWYQQALGQGPQFIFQYYREEENGRGNFPPRFSGLQFPNYSSELNVNALELDDSALYLCASSYGQRVSLAEAFFGQGTRLTVV.

This clone was counted a few times. V gene TRBV10-3 combines with J gene TRBJ1-1, with a tentative D call TRBD1 (6 bases). The germline V gene has CDR1 ENHRY and CDR2 SYGVKD. There are 16 residues in the CDR3. The germline V and J ends were trimmed by 6 bases and 1 base, with 18 bases remaining between them. CDR3 DNA sequence: TGTGCCATCAGGCCGGGGGCCCTTAGCTCGAACACTGAAGCTTTCTTT. As protein: CAIRPGALSSNTEAFF.

The chain has TRBV7-9 and TRBJ2-5, with D perhaps matching TRBD1 (5 bases). Trimming removed 0 bases from V and 5 bases from J, with 16 bases in between. The CDR3 sequence is 16 residues long. Germline V CDR1 and CDR2: SEHNR, FQNEAQ (reference sequence). The CDR3 coding sequence is TGTGCCAGCAGCTTAGCGCCAGGGCACGATGGGGAGACCCAGTACTTC. This sequence encodes CASSLAPGHDGETQYF.

This clone was seen only once. The chain uses TRBV11-2 and TRBJ2-1; a possible D gene is TRBD2 (6 bases). Germline V gene sequence: CDR1 SGHAT, CDR2 FQNNGV. This CDR3 region has 14 residues. Deletions cut 5 bases from V and 7 bases from J, with 15 bases between. In DNA, the CDR3 is TGTGCCAGCAGCCGCGTCCGGGGGTGGAATGAGCAGTTCTTC. Protein sequence: CASSRVRGWNEQFF.

The J gene is TRBJ2-6, the V gene TRBV6-1, with D unclear. The CDR3 has 16 amino acids. The V gene lost 3 bases and the J gene lost 2 bases, with 11 bases spanning the gap. CDR1 is MNHNS and CDR2 is SASEGT in the germline V gene. The DNA of the CDR3 is TGTGCCAGCAGTGACGCCGTCGGTCCTGGGGCCAACGTCCTGACTTTC. Translating gives CASSDAVGPGANVLTF.

The chain is built from TRBV19 and TRBJ2-7; 9 nucleotides align to TRBD1. The V segment lost 1 base and the J segment 7 bases; nucleotides outside the gene matches: 8. Germline V gives CDR1 LNHDA, CDR2 SQIVND (reference sequence). The CDR3 totals 15 residues. CDR3 in DNA: TGTGCCAGTAGTATAGTCGGGACAGGGCCTAGAGAGCAGTACTTC. Translated, it gives CASSIVGTGPREQYF.